This T cell receptor (beta chain) was identified in a study of T-cell reconstitution after alpha-beta-depleted transplantation in children. In this sample, this clonotype turned up a few times. Between the trimmed V and J ends, which lost 4 bases and 0 bases, there was a span of 15 bases. In germline, CDR1 is SGHNT, CDR2 YENEEA. The CDR3 contains 17 residues. This sample's TCRbeta library carried unique molecular identifier barcodes. In TCRdb, the PCR reads were re-called with MiXCR into one record per CDR3 protein. The sample records about 610,000 distinct CDR3 sequences, under 12% being singletons. The sequenced sample was PBMCs from the stem cell graft donor, obtained from the stem cell graft. V usage is TRBV11-3 and J usage is TRBJ2-2; D possibly matches TRBD1 or TRBD2 (7 bases each). The clonotype comes from a human donor who donated a stem cell graft to a child with acute myeloid leukemia. The chain's CDR3 is CASSSRGGLANTGELFF. The CDR3 DNA reads TGTGCCAGCAGCTCCAGGGGGGGGTTGGCGAACACCGGGGAGCTGTTTTTT.